Listed here are 16 T cell receptor beta chains from one sample, sequenced in a study of glioma-infiltrating T cells after dendritic cell vaccination. Here immunoSEQ multiplex PCR was the method, and the copy in TCRdb shows in-frame clones only, minus some. The data show fewer than 85,000 clones, around nine tenths seen once. The material sequenced was blood, taken before dendritic cell vaccination. The receptor set was obtained from a human donor with glioblastoma.

This chain uses TRBV5-1 with TRBJ2-7; possible D gene TRBD2, 6 bases. V was clipped by 5 bases and J by 0 bases, with 9 bases between them. The CDR3 is 13 amino acids. Germline V gives CDR1 SGHRS, CDR2 YFSETQ. CDR3 nucleotides: TGCGCCAGCAGGGAGGGGACCTCCTACGAGCAGTACTTC. As protein: CASREGTSYEQYF.

V and J are TRBV5-1 and TRBJ2-6, with D possibly being TRBD2 (7 bases). The ends were cut back, 4 bases at V and 4 bases at J, with 15 bases in the middle. Per the germline V gene, CDR1 is SGHRS and CDR2 is YFSETQ. CDR3 size: 16 residues. The CDR3 sequence: CASSPSGGDGANVLTF. The DNA for the CDR3 is TGCGCCAGCAGCCCGTCGGGGGGCGACGGGGCCAACGTCCTGACTTTC.

V is TRBV2 and J is TRBJ2-1; weak D call: TRBD1 (6 bases). The CDR3 consists of 17 residues. Trimming cost V 3 bases and J 0 bases, with 15 bases left between them. The germline gives CDR1 SNHLY, CDR2 FYNNEI. DNA for the CDR3: TGTGCCAGCAGTGAGGAAGGACAGCTTAGCTCCTACAATGAGCAGTTCTTC. Translated, it gives CASSEEGQLSSYNEQFF.

The chain joins TRBV6-5 to TRBJ2-7; TRBD2 might be the D (5 bases). This CDR3 contains 14 residues. V lost 6 bases and J lost 0, with 12 bases in between. Germline loops: CDR1 MNHEY, CDR2 SVGAGI. CDR3 in amino acids: CASRSRRSSYEQYF. The CDR3 DNA follows: TGTGCCAGCAGGTCCCGGAGGAGCTCCTACGAGCAGTACTTC.

In DNA form, the CDR3 reads TGTGCCAGCAGGGGCAGCAGCACAGATACGCAGTATTTT. Its protein is CASRGSSTDTQYF. The chain joins TRBV6-1 to TRBJ2-3; no definite D call. In germline, CDR1 is MNHNS, CDR2 SASEGT. V gave up 6 bases and J gave up 0 bases, with 7 bases separating them. The CDR3 loop spans 13 amino acids.

V gene TRBV5-4 combines with J gene TRBJ1-1, with a possible D match to TRBD1 (5 bases). Trimming took off 4 bases at V and 5 bases at J, with 12 bases between the two ends. This CDR3 is built from 13 residues. CDR1 SGHNT and CDR2 YYREEE come from the germline V gene (reference sequence). The DNA for the CDR3 is TGTGCCAGCAGCGGTTGGGGGGGAACTGAAGCTTTCTTT. It encodes CASSGWGGTEAFF.

The chain is built from TRBV9 and TRBJ1-2, with D tentatively TRBD1 (5 bases). V was pared by 4 bases and J by 6 bases, with 16 bases between. The CDR3 is 14 residues long. Germline V lookup: CDR1 SGDLS, CDR2 YYNGEE. The CDR3 coding sequence is TGTGCCAGCAGCTTCCTCCCAGGGCCGGATGGCTACACCTTC. It specifies CASSFLPGPDGYTF.

CDR3: CASSQDSGQGDQPQHF. The CDR3 DNA follows: TGCGCCAGCAGCCAAGATTCGGGACAGGGCGATCAGCCCCAGCATTTT. This chain connects TRBV4-1 to TRBJ1-5; TRBD1 agrees at 9 bases. J gave up 5 bases and V 0 bases, and 5 bases lay outside the gene matches. CDR1 and CDR2 from the germline V gene are MGHRA and YSYEKL. The CDR3 totals 16 residues.

The V call is TRBV29-1, the J call TRBJ2-1; D is perhaps TRBD2 (5 bases). V was shortened by 0 bases and J by 6 bases, with 9 bases between the two germline ends. Germline V lookup: CDR1 SQVTM, CDR2 ANQGSEA. The CDR3 length is 13 residues. This CDR3 is CSVEDWRANEQFF. DNA of the CDR3: TGCAGCGTTGAAGATTGGCGGGCCAATGAGCAGTTCTTC.

V usage is TRBV30 and J usage is TRBJ2-5; 9 bases line up with TRBD2. V shed 5 bases, J shed 5 bases, and the junction held 12 bases outside the gene matches. CDR3 length equals 15 residues. Per the germline V gene, CDR1 is GTSNPN and CDR2 is SVGIG (reference sequence). The CDR3 protein is CAWATAGGWGETQYF. The CDR3 nucleotides read TGTGCCTGGGCCACAGCGGGGGGCTGGGGGGAGACCCAGTACTTC.

In its sample, this clone was seen once. The chain is built from TRBV30 and TRBJ2-7; 12 positions agree with TRBD1. Looked up from germline, CDR1 is GTSNPN and CDR2 is SVGIG (reference sequence). With V trimmed by 5 bases and J by 6 bases, 17 bases remained unmatched. The CDR3 loop spans 17 amino acids. The CDR3 DNA sequence: TGTGCCTGGGGTAGCGTCTTTCCGGGACAGGGGGCGTTCGAGCAGTACTTC. This codes for CAWGSVFPGQGAFEQYF.

The count of this clone is one. The V gene is TRBV2, the J gene TRBJ2-2; D is possibly TRBD2 (7 bases). The CDR3 extends over 14 amino acids. Trimming stripped 8 bases from V and 8 bases from J, with 18 bases between. Germline CDR1 SNHLY, CDR2 FYNNEI. The CDR3 sequence: CASLMGGQFGELFF. DNA of the CDR3: TGTGCCAGCCTGATGGGGGGGCAGTTTGGGGAGCTGTTTTTT.

V and J are TRBV2 and TRBJ1-1; 9 nucleotides match TRBD1. Germline V gives CDR1 SNHLY, CDR2 FYNNEI. J lost 6 bases, V lost 6 bases, and 8 bases had no gene match. The CDR3 contains 14 residues. CDR3 bases: TGTGCCAGCAGCCCCGGGACAGGGATTCCTGAAGCTTTCTTT. It translates to CASSPGTGIPEAFF.

The gene calls are TRBV19 and TRBJ2-5, with D perhaps TRBD2 (6 bases). Trimming shortened V by 6 bases and J by 2 bases, and 13 bases separated the two germline ends. The V gene's germline CDR1 is LNHDA and CDR2 SQIVND (reference sequence). The CDR3 loop spans 14 amino acids. The chain's CDR3 is CASSTSRKQETQYF. CDR3 nucleotide sequence: TGTGCCAGTAGCACTAGCAGAAAACAAGAGACCCAGTACTTC.

The chain links TRBV5-1 to TRBJ1-5; 10 bases agree with TRBD1. Germline CDR1 and CDR2: SGHRS and YFSETQ. This CDR3 is built from 14 residues. Losses at the gene ends were 3 bases for V and 9 bases for J; bases not matched to a gene: 6. The CDR3: CASSSGTGERPQHF. CDR3 DNA: TGCGCCAGCAGCTCTGGGACAGGGGAAAGGCCCCAGCATTTT.

The chain combines TRBV5-4 with TRBJ2-1; TRBD1 aligns across 7 bases. Germline V gene data show CDR1 as SGHNT and CDR2 as YYREEE (reference sequence). This CDR3 is built from 15 residues. V shed 5 bases and J 0 bases; nucleotides not matched to a gene: 5. The CDR3 DNA reads TGTGCCAGCAGTTCGACAGGGAGCTCCTACAATGAGCAGTTCTTC. Residues: CASSSTGSSYNEQFF.